This TCR beta chain was observed in a study of CD8 T cells in Susac syndrome. Random hexamers were used to reverse transcribe about 0.45 to 1 ug of RNA. The immunoSEQ assay covered 54 Vbeta and 13 Jbeta segments for CDR3. TCRdb analysed the immunoSEQ multiplex PCR reads with MiXCR anew, one entry per CDR3 protein. The sample has roughly 130,000 distinct CDR3 sequences; 95% are singletons. The study's findings and limits: It was acknowledged by the study that relatively few individuals were included in its TCR sequencing and HLA analysis.

Points on this clonotype: The antigen is not known.

The authors carried out high-throughput sequencing of TCR beta. They applied it to CD8+ and CD4+ T cells obtained from blood. Germline CDR1 and CDR2: SQVTM and ANQGSEA. There are 14 residues in the CDR3. The V end lost 6 bases, the J end lost 2 bases, and 15 bases lay between the germline ends. Sequencing was carried out using CD4+ T cells from PBMCs. V gene TRBV29-1 combines with J gene TRBJ2-3, with D perhaps TRBD1 or TRBD2 (6 bases each). The receptor comes from a human donor with multiple sclerosis. CDR3 protein: CSVWGAAVTDTQYF. DNA for the CDR3: TGCAGCGTGTGGGGGGCCGCCGTCACAGATACGCAGTATTTT.